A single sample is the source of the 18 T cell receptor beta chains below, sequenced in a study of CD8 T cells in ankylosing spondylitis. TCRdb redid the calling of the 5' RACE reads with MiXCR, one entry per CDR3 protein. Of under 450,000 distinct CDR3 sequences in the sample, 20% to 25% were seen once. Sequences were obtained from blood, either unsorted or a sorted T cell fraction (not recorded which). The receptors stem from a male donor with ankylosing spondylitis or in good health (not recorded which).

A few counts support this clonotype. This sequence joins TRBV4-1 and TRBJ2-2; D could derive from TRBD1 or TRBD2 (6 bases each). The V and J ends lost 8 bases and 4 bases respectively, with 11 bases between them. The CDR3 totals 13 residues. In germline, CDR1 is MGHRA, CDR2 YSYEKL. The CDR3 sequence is CASRGRGTGELFF. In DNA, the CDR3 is TGCGCCAGCCGGGGGCGAGGCACCGGGGAGCTGTTTTTT.

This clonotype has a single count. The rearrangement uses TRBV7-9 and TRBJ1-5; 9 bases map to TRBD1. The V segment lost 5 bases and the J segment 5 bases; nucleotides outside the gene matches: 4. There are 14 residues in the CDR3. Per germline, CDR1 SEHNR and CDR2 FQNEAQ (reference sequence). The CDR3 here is CASSLGTGHQPQHF. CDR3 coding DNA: TGTGCCAGCAGCCTAGGGACAGGGCATCAGCCCCAGCATTTT.

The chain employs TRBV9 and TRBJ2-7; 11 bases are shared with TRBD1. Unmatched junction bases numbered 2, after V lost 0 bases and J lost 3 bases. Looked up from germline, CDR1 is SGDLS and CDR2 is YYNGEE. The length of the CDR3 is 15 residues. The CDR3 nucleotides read TGTGCCAGCAGCGTAGTAGGGACAGGGGGCTACGAGCAGTACTTC. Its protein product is CASSVVGTGGYEQYF.

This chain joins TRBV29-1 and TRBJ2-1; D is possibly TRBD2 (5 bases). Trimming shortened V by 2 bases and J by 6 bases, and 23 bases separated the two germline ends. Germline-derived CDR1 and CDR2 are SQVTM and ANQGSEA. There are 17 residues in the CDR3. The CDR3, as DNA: TGCAGCGTTGAACAGGTCTTGGGGAGTCCCCATCGCAATGAGCAGTTCTTC. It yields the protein CSVEQVLGSPHRNEQFF.

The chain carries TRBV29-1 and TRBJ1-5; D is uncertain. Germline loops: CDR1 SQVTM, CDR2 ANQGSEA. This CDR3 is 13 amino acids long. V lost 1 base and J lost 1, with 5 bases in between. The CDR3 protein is CSVEVKSNQPQHF. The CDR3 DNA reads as TGCAGCGTTGAAGTGAAAAGCAATCAGCCCCAGCATTTT.

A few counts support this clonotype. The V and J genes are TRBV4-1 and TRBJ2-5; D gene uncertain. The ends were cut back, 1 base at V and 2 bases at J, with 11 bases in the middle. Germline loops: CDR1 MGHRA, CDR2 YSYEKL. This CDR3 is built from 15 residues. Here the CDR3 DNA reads TGCGCCAGCAGCCAAGGGTTCTCTGTACAAGAGACCCAGTACTTC. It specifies CASSQGFSVQETQYF.

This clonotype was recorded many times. The CDR3: CASSLSFPYEQYF. CDR3 DNA sequence: TGTGCCAGCAGTTTATCGTTCCCTTACGAGCAGTACTTC. The chain employs TRBV27 and TRBJ2-7, with no clear D. From germline, CDR1 is MNHEY and CDR2 SMNVEV (reference sequence). V gave up 0 bases and J gave up 4 bases, with 7 bases separating them. There are 13 residues in the CDR3.

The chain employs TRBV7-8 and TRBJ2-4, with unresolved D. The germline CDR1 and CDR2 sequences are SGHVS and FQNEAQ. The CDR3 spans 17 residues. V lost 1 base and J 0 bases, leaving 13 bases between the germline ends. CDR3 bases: TGTGCCAGCAGCTTAGTCGGCCAGAGTGTAGCCAAAAACATTCAGTACTTC. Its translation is CASSLVGQSVAKNIQYF.

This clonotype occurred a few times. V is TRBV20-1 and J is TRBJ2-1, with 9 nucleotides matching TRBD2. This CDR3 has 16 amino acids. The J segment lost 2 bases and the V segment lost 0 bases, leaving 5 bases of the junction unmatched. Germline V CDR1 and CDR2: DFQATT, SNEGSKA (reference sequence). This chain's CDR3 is CSARDWQRGAYNEQFF. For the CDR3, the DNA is TGCAGTGCTAGAGATTGGCAGCGGGGGGCCTACAATGAGCAGTTCTTC.

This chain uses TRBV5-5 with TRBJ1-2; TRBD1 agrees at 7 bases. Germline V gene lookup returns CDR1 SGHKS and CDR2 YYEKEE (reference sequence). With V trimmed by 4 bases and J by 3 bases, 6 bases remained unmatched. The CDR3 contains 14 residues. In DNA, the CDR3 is TGTGCCAGCAGCCAACCCAGGGGGGACTATGGCTACACCTTC. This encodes CASSQPRGDYGYTF.

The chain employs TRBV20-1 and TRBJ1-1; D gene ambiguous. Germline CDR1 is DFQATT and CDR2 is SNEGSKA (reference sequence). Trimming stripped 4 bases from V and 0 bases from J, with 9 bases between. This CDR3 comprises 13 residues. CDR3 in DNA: TGCAGTGCTATGACACCCATGAACACTGAAGCTTTCTTT. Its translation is CSAMTPMNTEAFF.

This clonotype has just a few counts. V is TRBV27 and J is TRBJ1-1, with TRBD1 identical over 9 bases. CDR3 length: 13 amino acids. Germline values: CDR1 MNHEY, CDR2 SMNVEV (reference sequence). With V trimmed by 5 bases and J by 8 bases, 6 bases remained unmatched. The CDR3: CASSPTGGREAFF. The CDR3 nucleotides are TGTGCCAGCAGTCCCACAGGGGGCCGAGAAGCTTTCTTT.

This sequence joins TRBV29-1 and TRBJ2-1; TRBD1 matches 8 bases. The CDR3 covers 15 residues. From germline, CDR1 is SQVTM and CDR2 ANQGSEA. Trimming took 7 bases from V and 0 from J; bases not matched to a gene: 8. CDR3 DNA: TGCAGCGCCTCGGGACAGGAGAGCTCCTACAATGAGCAGTTCTTC. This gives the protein CSASGQESSYNEQFF.

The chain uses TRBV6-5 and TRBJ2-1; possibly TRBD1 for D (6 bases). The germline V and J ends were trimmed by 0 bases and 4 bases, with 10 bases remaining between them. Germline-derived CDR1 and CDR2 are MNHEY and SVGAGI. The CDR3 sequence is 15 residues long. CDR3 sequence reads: CASSYSGTYYNEQFF. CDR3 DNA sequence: TGTGCCAGCAGTTACTCCGGGACATATTACAATGAGCAGTTCTTC.

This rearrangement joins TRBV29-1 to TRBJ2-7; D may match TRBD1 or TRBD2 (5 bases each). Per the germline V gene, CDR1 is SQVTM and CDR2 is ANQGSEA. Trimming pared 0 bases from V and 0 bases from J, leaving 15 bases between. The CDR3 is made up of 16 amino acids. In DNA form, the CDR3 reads TGCAGCGTTGAAGAGGGGGTAGGGTCCCTCTCCTACGAGCAGTACTTC. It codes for CSVEEGVGSLSYEQYF.

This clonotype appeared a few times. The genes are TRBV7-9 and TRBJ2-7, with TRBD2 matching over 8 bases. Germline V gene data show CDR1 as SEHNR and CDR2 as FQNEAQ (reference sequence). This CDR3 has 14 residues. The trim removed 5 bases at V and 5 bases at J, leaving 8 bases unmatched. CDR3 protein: CASSGRTSRHEQYF. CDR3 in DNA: TGTGCCAGCAGCGGGCGGACTAGCCGCCACGAGCAGTACTTC.

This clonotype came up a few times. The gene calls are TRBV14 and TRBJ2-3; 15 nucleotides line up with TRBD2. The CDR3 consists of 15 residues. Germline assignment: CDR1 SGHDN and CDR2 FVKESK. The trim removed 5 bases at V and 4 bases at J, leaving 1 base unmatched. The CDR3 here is CASSRTSGGADTQYF. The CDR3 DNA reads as TGTGCCAGCAGCAGGACTAGCGGGGGGGCAGATACGCAGTATTTT.

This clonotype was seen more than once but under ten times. CDR3 in amino acids: CASSHTGLAGTDTQYF. The CDR3 DNA reads TGTGCCAGCAGCCATACGGGACTAGCGGGGACAGATACGCAGTATTTT. This sequence joins TRBV3-1 and TRBJ2-3; 13 bases agree with TRBD2. Trimming cost V 3 bases and J 3 bases; bases outside gene matches: 3. The CDR3 totals 16 residues. CDR1 is LGHDT, CDR2 YNNKEL, per germline (reference sequence).